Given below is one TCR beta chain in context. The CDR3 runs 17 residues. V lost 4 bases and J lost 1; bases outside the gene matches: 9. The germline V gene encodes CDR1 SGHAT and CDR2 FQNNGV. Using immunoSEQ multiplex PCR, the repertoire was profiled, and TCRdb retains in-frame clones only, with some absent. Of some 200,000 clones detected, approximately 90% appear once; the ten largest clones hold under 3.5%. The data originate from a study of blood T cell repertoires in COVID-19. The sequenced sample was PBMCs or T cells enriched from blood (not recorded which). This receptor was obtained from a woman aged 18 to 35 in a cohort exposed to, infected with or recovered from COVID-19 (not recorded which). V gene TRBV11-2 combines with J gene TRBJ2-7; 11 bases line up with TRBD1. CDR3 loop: CASSSGTGGPVSYEQYF. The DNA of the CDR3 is TGTGCCAGCAGCTCCGGGACAGGGGGTCCCGTTTCCTACGAGCAGTACTTC.